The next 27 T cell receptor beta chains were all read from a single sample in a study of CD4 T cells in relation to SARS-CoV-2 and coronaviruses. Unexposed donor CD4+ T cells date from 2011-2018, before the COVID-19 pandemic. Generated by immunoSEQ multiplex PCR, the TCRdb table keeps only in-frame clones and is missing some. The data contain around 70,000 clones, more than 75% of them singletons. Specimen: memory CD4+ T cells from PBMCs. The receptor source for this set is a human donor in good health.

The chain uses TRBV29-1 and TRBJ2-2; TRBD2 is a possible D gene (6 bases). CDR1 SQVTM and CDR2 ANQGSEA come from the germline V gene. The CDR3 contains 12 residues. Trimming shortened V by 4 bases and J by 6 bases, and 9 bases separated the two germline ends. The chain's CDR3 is CSVVAGPGELFF. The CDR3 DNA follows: TGCAGCGTTGTGGCGGGGCCCGGGGAGCTGTTTTTT.

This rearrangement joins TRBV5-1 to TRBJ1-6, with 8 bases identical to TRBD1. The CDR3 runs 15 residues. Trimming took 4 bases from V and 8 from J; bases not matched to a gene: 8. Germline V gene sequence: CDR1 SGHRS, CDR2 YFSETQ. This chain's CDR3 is CASSERTGYYSPLHF. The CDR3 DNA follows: TGCGCCAGCAGCGAGCGGACAGGGTATTATTCACCCCTCCACTTT.

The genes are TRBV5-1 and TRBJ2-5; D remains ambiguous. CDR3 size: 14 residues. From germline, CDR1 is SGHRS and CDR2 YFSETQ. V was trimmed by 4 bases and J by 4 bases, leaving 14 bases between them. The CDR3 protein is CASSIGVQPETQYF. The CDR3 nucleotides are TGCGCCAGCAGCATAGGAGTTCAACCAGAGACCCAGTACTTC.

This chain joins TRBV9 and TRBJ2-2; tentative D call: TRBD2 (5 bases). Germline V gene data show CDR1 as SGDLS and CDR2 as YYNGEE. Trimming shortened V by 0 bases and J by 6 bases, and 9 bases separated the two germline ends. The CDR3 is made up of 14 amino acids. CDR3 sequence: CASSVVLDSGELFF. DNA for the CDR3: TGTGCCAGCAGCGTAGTACTAGATTCCGGGGAGCTGTTTTTT.

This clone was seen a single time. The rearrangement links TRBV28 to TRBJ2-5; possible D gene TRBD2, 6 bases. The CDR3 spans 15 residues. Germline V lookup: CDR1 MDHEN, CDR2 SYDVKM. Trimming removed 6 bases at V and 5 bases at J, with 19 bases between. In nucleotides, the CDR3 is TGTGCCAGCAGCCCCATGGAGGGAGATGCGGAGACCCAGTACTTC. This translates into CASSPMEGDAETQYF.

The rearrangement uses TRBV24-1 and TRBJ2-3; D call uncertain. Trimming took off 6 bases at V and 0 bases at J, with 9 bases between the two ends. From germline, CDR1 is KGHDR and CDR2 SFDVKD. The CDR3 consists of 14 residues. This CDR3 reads CATSPARSTDTQYF. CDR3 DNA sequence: TGTGCCACCAGTCCAGCGAGAAGCACAGATACGCAGTATTTT.

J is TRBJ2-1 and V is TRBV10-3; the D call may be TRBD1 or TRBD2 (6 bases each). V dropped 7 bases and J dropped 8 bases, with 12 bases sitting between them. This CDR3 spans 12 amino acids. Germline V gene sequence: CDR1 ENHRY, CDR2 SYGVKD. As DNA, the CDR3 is TGTGCCATCACCAACAGGGAGGATGAGCAGTTCTTC. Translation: CAITNREDEQFF.

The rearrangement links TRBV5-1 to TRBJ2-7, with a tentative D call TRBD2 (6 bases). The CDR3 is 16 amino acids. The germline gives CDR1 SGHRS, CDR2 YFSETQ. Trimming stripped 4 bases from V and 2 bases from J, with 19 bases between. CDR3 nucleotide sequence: TGCGCCAGCAGCGGGGGGACTGTCCTTGATCCCTACGAGCAGTACTTC. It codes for CASSGGTVLDPYEQYF.

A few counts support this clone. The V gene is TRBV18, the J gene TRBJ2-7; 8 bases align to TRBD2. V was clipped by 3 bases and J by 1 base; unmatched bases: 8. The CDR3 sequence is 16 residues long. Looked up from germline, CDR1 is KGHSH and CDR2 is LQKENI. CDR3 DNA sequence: TGTGCCAGCTCACCGAACAGCGGGAGTGGTTCCTACGAGCAGTACTTC. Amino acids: CASSPNSGSGSYEQYF.

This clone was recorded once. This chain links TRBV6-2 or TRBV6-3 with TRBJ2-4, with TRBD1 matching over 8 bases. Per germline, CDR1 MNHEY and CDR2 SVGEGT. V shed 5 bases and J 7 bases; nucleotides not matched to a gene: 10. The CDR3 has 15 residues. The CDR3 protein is CASSLLSGGWNIQYF. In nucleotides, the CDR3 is TGTGCCAGCAGTCTATTATCAGGGGGCTGGAACATTCAGTACTTC.

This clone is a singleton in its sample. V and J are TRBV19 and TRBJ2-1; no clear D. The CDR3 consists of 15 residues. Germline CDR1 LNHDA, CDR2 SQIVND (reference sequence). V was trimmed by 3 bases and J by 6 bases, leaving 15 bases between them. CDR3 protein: CASSIRPAFSNEQFF. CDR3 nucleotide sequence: TGTGCCAGTAGTATTAGACCCGCATTTTCCAATGAGCAGTTCTTC. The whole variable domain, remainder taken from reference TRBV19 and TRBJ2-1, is DGGITQSPKYLFRKEGQNVTLSCEQNLNHDAMYWYRQDPGQGLRLIYYSQIVNDFQKGDIAEGYSVSREKKESFPLTVTSAQKNPTAFYLCASSIRPAFSNEQFFGPGTRLTVL.

CDR3 DNA: TGTGCCAGCAGCTTAGACACCCGGAAGAACGAGCAGTACTTC. It translates to CASSLDTRKNEQYF. The chain joins TRBV11-3 to TRBJ2-7, with D hard to call. Between the trimmed V and J ends, which lost 0 bases and 5 bases, there was a span of 11 bases. The germline CDR1 and CDR2 sequences are SGHNT and YENEEA. The CDR3 is 14 residues long.

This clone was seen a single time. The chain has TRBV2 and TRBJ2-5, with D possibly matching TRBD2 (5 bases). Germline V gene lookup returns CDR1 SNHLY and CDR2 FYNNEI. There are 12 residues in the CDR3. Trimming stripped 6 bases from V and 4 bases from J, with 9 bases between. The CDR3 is CASSQDSETQYF. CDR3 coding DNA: TGTGCCAGCAGCCAGGACTCAGAGACCCAGTACTTC.

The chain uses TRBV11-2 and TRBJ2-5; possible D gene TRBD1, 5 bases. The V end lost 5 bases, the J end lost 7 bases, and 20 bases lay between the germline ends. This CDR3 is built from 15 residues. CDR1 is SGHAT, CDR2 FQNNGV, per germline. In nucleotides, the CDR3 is TGTGCCAGCAGCCGCGCCCCTAACAGGTGGGGGACCCAGTACTTC. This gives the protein CASSRAPNRWGTQYF.

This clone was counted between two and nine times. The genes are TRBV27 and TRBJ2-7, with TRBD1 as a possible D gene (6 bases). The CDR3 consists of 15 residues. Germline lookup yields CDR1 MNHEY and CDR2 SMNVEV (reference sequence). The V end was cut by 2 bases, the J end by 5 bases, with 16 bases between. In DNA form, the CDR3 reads TGTGCCAGCAGTTTACCCCCTACAGGGATCGACGAGCAGTACTTC. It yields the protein CASSLPPTGIDEQYF.

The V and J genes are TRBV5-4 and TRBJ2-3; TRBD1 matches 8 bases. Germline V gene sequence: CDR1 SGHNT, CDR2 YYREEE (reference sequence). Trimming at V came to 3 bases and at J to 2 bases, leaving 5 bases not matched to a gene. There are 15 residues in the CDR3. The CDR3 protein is CASSSDRGNTDTQYF. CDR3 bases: TGTGCCAGCAGCTCCGACAGGGGAAACACAGATACGCAGTATTTT.

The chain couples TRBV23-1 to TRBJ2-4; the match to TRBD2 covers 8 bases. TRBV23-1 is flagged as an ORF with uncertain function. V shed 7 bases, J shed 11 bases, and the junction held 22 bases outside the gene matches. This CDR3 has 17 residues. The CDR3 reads CASIKTGGPKWVRVQYF. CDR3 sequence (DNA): TGCGCCAGCATTAAAACGGGAGGGCCGAAGTGGGTCCGCGTTCAGTACTTC.

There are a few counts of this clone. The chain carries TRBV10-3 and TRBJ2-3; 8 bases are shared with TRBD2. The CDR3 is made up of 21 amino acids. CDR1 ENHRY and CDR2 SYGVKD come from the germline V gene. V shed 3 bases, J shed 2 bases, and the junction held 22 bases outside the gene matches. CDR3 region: CAISDNNSPPSRGGSTDTQYF. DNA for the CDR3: TGTGCCATCAGTGATAACAACAGCCCTCCCTCTCGGGGGGGATCCACAGATACGCAGTATTTT.

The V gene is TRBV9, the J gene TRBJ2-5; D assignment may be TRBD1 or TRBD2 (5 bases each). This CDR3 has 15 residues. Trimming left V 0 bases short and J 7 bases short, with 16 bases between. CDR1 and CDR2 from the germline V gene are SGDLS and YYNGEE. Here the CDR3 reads CASSVVPGRGGTQYF. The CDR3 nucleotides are TGTGCCAGCAGCGTAGTTCCAGGGCGAGGAGGGACCCAGTACTTC.

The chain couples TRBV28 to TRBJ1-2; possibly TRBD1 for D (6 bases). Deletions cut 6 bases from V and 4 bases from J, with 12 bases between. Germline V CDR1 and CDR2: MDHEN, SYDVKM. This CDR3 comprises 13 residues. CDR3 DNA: TGTGCCAGCAGGCCCACAGGGTCCTATGGCTACACCTTC. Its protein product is CASRPTGSYGYTF.

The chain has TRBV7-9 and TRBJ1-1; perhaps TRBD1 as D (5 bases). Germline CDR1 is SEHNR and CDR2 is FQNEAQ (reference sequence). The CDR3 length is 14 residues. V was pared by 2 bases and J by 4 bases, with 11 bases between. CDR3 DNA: TGTGCCAGCAGCTTATCAGGGAGGGGCACTGAAGCTTTCTTT. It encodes CASSLSGRGTEAFF.

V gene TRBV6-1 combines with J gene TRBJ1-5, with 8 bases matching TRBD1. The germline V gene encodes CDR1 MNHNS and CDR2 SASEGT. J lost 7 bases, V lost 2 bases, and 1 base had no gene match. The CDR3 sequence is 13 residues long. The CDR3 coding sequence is TGTGCCAGCAGTGAACAGGGGGCCCAGCCCCAGCATTTT. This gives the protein CASSEQGAQPQHF.

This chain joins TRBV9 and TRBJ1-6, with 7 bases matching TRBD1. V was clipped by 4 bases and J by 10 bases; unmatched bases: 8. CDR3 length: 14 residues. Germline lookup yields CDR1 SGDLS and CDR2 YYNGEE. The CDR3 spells CASSSRQGGSPLHF. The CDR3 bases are TGTGCCAGCAGCTCGCGACAGGGAGGGTCACCCCTCCACTTT.

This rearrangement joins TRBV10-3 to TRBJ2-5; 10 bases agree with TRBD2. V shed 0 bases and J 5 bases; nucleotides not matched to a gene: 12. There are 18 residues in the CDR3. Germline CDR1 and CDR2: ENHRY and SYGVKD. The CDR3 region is CAISESYAGAGGQETQYF. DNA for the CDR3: TGTGCCATCAGTGAGTCTTACGCTGGAGCGGGAGGGCAGGAGACCCAGTACTTC.

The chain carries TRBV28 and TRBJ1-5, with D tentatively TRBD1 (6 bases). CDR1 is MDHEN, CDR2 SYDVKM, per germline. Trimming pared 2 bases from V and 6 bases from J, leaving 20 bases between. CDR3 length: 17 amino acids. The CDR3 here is CASSLHAGGRVGQPQHF. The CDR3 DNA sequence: TGTGCCAGCAGTTTACATGCTGGGGGGCGGGTAGGTCAGCCCCAGCATTTT.

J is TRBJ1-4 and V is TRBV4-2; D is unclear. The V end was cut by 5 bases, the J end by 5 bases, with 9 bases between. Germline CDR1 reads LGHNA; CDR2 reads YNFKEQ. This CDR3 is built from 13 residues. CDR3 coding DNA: TGTGCCAGCAGCGCCCGTTCCAATGAAAAACTGTTTTTT. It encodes CASSARSNEKLFF.

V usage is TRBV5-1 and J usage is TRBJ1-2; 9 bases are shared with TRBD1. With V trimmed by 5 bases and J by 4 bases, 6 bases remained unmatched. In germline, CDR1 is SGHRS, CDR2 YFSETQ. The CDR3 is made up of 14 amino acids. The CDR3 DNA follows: TGCGCCAGCAGTGGTGGACAGGGGCTCTATGGCTACACCTTC. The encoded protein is CASSGGQGLYGYTF.